Listed below are T cell receptor beta chains from one sample, sequenced in a study of blood T cell repertoires in COVID-19. The repertoire was sequenced with immunoSEQ multiplex PCR; TCRdb's copy has only in-frame clones and lacks some. The sample lists about 110,000 clones, 70% to 85% seen once, with less than 2% in the top ten. The specimen was peripheral blood. The receptor source for this set is a middle-aged woman with acute or convalescent COVID-19. Both conserved end residues are part of each CDR3. The D gene is left open where the match is weak. Some rows mark clone size as missing; the rest say once, few, many or name a class of expanded clone.

abundance	v_gene	j_gene	d_gene	CDR3aa	CDR3nt
many	TRBV27	TRBJ1-3	.	CASRSGGSGNTIYF	TGTGCCAGCAGGTCCGGGGGCTCTGGAAACACCATATATTTT
.	TRBV7-3	TRBJ1-1	TRBD1	CASSSQGATEAFF	TGTGCCAGCAGCTCTCAGGGGGCCACTGAAGCTTTCTTT
.	TRBV5-5	TRBJ1-2	.	CASSLDLQPYGYTF	TGTGCCAGCAGCTTGGACCTACAGCCCTATGGCTACACCTTC
.	TRBV28	TRBJ2-7	.	CATSPYFYEQYF	TGTGCCACCAGTCCCTACTTCTACGAGCAGTACTTC
few	TRBV6-5	TRBJ2-7	.	CASSYSAISYEQYF	TGTGCCAGCAGTTACTCAGCTATCTCCTACGAGCAGTACTTC
.	TRBV5-6	TRBJ1-5	TRBD1	CASSLGPQGWQPQHF	TGTGCCAGCAGCTTGGGACCACAGGGGTGGCAGCCCCAGCATTTT
.	TRBV2	TRBJ2-2	.	CASTITGELFF	TGTGCCAGCACTATCACCGGGGAGCTGTTTTTT
.	TRBV5-1	TRBJ1-1	.	CASSLRGFGTEAFF	TGCGCCAGCAGCTTGCGCGGGTTTGGAACTGAAGCTTTCTTT
.	TRBV9	TRBJ1-4	.	CASSVSGSGGLNEKLFF	TGTGCCAGCAGCGTATCAGGTTCGGGGGGGCTTAATGAAAAACTGTTTTTT
few	TRBV5-1	TRBJ2-2	TRBD2	CASSTSGAQGGELFF	TGCGCCAGCAGCACCAGCGGGGCTCAGGGAGGGGAGCTGTTTTTT
.	TRBV6-5	TRBJ2-1	TRBD2	CASTGLAGTNEQFF	TGTGCCAGCACGGGTCTAGCGGGAACCAATGAGCAGTTCTTC
.	TRBV6-5	TRBJ1-1	TRBD1	CASSGQGWTEAFF	TGTGCCAGCAGCGGACAGGGTTGGACTGAAGCTTTCTTT
.	TRBV5-1	TRBJ1-2	.	CASSPTDYGYTF	TGCGCCAGCAGCCCTACCGATTATGGCTACACCTTC